The clone carrying this T cell receptor (beta chain) appeared many times. The sample originates from a study of molecular identifiers for immune sequencing clone quantification. A single record per CDR3 protein comes from TCRdb applying MiXCR to the PCR reads. The data contain about 640,000 distinct CDR3 sequences, just under 20% of them singletons. Trimming stripped 6 bases from V and 1 base from J, with 12 bases between. CDR3 size: 14 residues. Germline-derived CDR1 and CDR2 are LNHDA and SQIVND (reference sequence). This chain uses TRBV19 with TRBJ1-1; D gene unclear. The sequenced material came from naive CD8+ T cells from blood, with Jurkat cell RNA spiked in. Indicated subset: FACS-sorted CD8+CD4-CCR7+CD45RA+ naive T cells. The origin of this receptor is a human donor in good health. Some libraries in this study had Jurkat cell RNA spiked in. CDR3 nucleotides: TGTGCCAGTAGCCTGAACTCAGGGAACACTGAAGCTTTCTTT. This sequence encodes CASSLNSGNTEAFF. Based on the CDR3 plus reference TRBV19 and TRBJ1-1, the full variable domain is DGGITQSPKYLFRKEGQNVTLSCEQNLNHDAMYWYRQDPGQGLRLIYYSQIVNDFQKGDIAEGYSVSREKKESFPLTVTSAQKNPTAFYLCASSLNSGNTEAFFGQGTRLTVV.